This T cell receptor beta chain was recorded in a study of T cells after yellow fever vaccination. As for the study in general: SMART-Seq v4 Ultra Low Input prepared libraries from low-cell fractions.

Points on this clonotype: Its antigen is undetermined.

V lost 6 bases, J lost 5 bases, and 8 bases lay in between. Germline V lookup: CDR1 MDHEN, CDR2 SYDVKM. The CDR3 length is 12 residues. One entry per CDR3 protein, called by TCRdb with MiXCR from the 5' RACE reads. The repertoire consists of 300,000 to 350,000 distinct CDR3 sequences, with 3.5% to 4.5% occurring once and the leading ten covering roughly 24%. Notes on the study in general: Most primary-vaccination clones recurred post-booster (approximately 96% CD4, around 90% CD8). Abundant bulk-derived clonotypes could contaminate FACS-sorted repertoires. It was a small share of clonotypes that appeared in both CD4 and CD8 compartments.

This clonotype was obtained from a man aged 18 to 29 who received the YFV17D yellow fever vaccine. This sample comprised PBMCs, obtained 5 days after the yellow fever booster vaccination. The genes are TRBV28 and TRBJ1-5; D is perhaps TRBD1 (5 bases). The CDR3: CASRLGDQPQHF. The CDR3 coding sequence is TGTGCCAGCAGGCTAGGGGATCAGCCCCAGCATTTT. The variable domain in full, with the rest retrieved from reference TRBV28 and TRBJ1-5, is DVKVTQSSRYLVKRTGEKVFLECVQDMDHENMFWYRQDPGLGLRLIYFSYDVKMKEKGDIPEGYSVSREKKERFSLILESASTNQTSMYLCASRLGDQPQHFGDGTRLSIL.